This TCR beta chain is drawn from a study of CD4 T cells in relation to SARS-CoV-2 and coronaviruses. For the study at large: Crossreactive spike epitopes shared across donors were mapped to their HLA restriction.

The protocol was immunoSEQ multiplex PCR, while the TCRdb copy is restricted to in-frame clones and leaves out a portion. This sample has some 70,000 clones, with 80% to 95% found just once. Before the COVID-19 pandemic, during about 2010-2019, CD4+ T cells were taken from unexposed donors. Looked up from germline, CDR1 is MNHEY and CDR2 is SVGEGT. The CDR3 runs to 15 residues. V lost 5 bases, J lost 10 bases, and 9 bases stayed unmatched. The chain joins TRBV6-2 or TRBV6-3 to TRBJ2-1, with 12 nucleotides matching TRBD2. The source material was naive CD4+ T cells from PBMCs. The sample's subset: naive CD4+ T cells isolated by negative enrichment. This receptor was identified in a human donor in good health. This chain's CDR3 is CASSRLAGGPWEQFF. The CDR3 DNA reads as TGTGCCAGCAGTCGGCTAGCGGGGGGGCCATGGGAGCAGTTCTTC.